A single sample is the source of the 15 T cell receptor beta chains below, sequenced in a study of blood T cell repertoires in COVID-19. Clones were sequenced by immunoSEQ multiplex PCR, and TCRdb holds only the in-frame ones, with some missing. The sample consists of roughly 29,000 clones, about three quarters of them appearing once. Sequenced input: peripheral blood. The receptors here all came from a woman in her 70s with active or convalescent COVID-19.

CDR3 sequence: CASSIDIGTSFDNEQFF. DNA of the CDR3: TGTGCCAGCAGCATAGATATCGGGACTAGCTTCGACAATGAGCAGTTCTTC. J is TRBJ2-1 and V is TRBV9; 9 positions match TRBD2. Germline V gives CDR1 SGDLS, CDR2 YYNGEE. This CDR3 is 17 amino acids long. V lost 4 bases to trimming and J lost 5 bases; unmatched junction nucleotides: 13.

This clone has a handful of counts. The chain couples TRBV25-1 to TRBJ1-2, with TRBD1 matching 7 bases. The CDR3 has 13 amino acids. Losses at the gene ends were 5 bases for V and 5 bases for J; bases not matched to a gene: 5. Germline V gives CDR1 MGHDK, CDR2 SYGVNS. The CDR3 reads CASSHSTGYGYTF. For the CDR3, the DNA is TGTGCCAGCAGTCACTCGACAGGGTATGGCTACACCTTC.

The chain has TRBV9 and TRBJ2-3, with TRBD1 as a possible D gene (5 bases). Germline V gives CDR1 SGDLS, CDR2 YYNGEE. Deletions cut 0 bases from V and 1 base from J, with 12 bases between. CDR3 size: 16 residues. The CDR3 is CASSVGLGVGTDTQYF. CDR3 in DNA: TGTGCCAGCAGCGTAGGGCTAGGGGTGGGCACAGATACGCAGTATTTT.

This clone has more than one count but fewer than ten. The chain recombines TRBV19 with TRBJ1-5, with 12 bases identical to TRBD1. The CDR3 runs 18 residues. The germline CDR1 and CDR2 sequences are LNHDA and SQIVND (reference sequence). With 5 bases clipped from V and 6 bases from J, the junction kept 14 bases outside the gene matches. CDR3 nucleotide sequence: TGTGCCAGTAGTTCCGGGACAGGGGGCGCTTGGGCGCGTCAGCCCCAGCATTTT. Its translation is CASSSGTGGAWARQPQHF.

By share, this clone ranks as medium-sized. The chain carries TRBV3-1 (or the pseudogene TRBV3-2) and TRBJ2-7; 8 bases fit TRBD1. Germline V lookup: CDR1 LGHDT, CDR2 YNNKEL (reference sequence). This CDR3 has 12 residues. Losses at the gene ends were 5 bases for V and 5 bases for J; bases not matched to a gene: 2. The CDR3 region is CASSGTGHEQYF. The CDR3 region has the DNA TGTGCCAGCAGCGGGACAGGCCACGAGCAGTACTTC.

J is TRBJ2-1 and V is TRBV3-1 (or the pseudogene TRBV3-2); the match to TRBD2 covers 14 bases. Germline V gene sequence: CDR1 LGHDT, CDR2 YNNKEL (reference sequence). The trim removed 3 bases at V and 6 bases at J, leaving 4 bases unmatched. The length of the CDR3 is 16 residues. The CDR3 protein is CASSHGTSGGSNEQFF. CDR3 in DNA: TGTGCCAGCAGCCACGGGACTAGCGGGGGAAGCAATGAGCAGTTCTTC.

The chain joins TRBV30 to TRBJ1-6; D not resolved. V shed 4 bases and J shed 7 bases, with 14 bases lying between them. The CDR3 has 14 amino acids. Germline V gene lookup returns CDR1 GTSNPN and CDR2 SVGIG (reference sequence). The CDR3 DNA follows: TGTGCCTGGAACGTAGCCAGTGGGAATTCACCCCTCCACTTT. It translates to CAWNVASGNSPLHF.

The chain carries TRBV19 and TRBJ1-1; 8 positions match TRBD1. Germline loops: CDR1 LNHDA, CDR2 SQIVND (reference sequence). CDR3 length: 15 residues. V shed 4 bases and J 6 bases; nucleotides not matched to a gene: 10. CDR3 sequence: CASSTRDRSVPEAFF. The CDR3 DNA follows: TGTGCCAGTAGTACCCGGGACAGGTCAGTACCTGAAGCTTTCTTT.

V usage is TRBV2 and J usage is TRBJ1-5; a weak D match, TRBD1 (5 bases). V was cut by 4 bases and J by 0 bases, with 13 bases left in between. CDR1 SNHLY and CDR2 FYNNEI come from the germline V gene. The CDR3 runs 16 residues. The DNA for the CDR3 is TGTGCCAGCAGTGCGCTAGGGGCATATAGCAATCAGCCCCAGCATTTT. Translating gives CASSALGAYSNQPQHF.

The rearrangement joins TRBV7-2 to TRBJ2-5, with D possibly TRBD1 on 6 matching bases. CDR1 and CDR2 from the germline V gene are SGHTA and FQGNSA. The CDR3 is 15 residues long. V lost 2 bases to trimming and J lost 5 bases, with 15 bases between them. The CDR3 nucleotides read TGTGCCAGCAGCTTATGGGGGCCCTTAAAGGAGACCCAGTACTTC. Its protein is CASSLWGPLKETQYF.

In this sample, this clone turned up a few times. The chain is built from TRBV7-9 and TRBJ2-7, with D possibly TRBD1 on 6 matching bases. Germline V gene sequence: CDR1 SEHNR, CDR2 FQNEAQ (reference sequence). Trimming shortened V by 2 bases and J by 5 bases, and 22 bases separated the two germline ends. The CDR3 consists of 17 residues. The CDR3 reads CASSLIARQGMMDEQYF. In nucleotides, the CDR3 is TGTGCCAGCAGCTTAATAGCCCGGCAGGGGATGATGGACGAGCAGTACTTC.

This clone was counted only a few times. This sequence joins TRBV5-4 and TRBJ2-2; tentative D call: TRBD2 (5 bases). This CDR3 contains 12 residues. The ends were cut back, 7 bases at V and 5 bases at J, with 9 bases in the middle. The germline CDR1 and CDR2 sequences are SGHNT and YYREEE (reference sequence). The CDR3 loop is CASRPGTGELFF. CDR3 in DNA: TGTGCCAGCCGCCCGGGGACCGGGGAGCTGTTTTTT.

The genes are TRBV30 and TRBJ2-5, with 8 bases fitting TRBD2. In germline, CDR1 is GTSNPN, CDR2 SVGIG (reference sequence). The CDR3 loop spans 13 amino acids. The V segment lost 3 bases and the J segment 5 bases; nucleotides outside the gene matches: 5. Written as DNA, the CDR3 is TGTGCCTGGAGAAGTAGCGGGGTTGAGACCCAGTACTTC. Translation: CAWRSSGVETQYF.

The chain is built from TRBV7-8 and TRBJ2-3; a weak D match, TRBD2 (5 bases). The germline CDR1 and CDR2 sequences are SGHVS and FQNEAQ. Trimming shortened V by 2 bases and J by 0 bases, and 9 bases separated the two germline ends. The CDR3 has 15 amino acids. The CDR3 bases are TGTGCCAGCAGCTTAATGGGCGGGAGCACAGATACGCAGTATTTT. It codes for CASSLMGGSTDTQYF.

The chain recombines TRBV10-3 with TRBJ1-1; D is unresolved. Trimming left V 8 bases short and J 1 base short, with 11 bases between. In germline, CDR1 is ENHRY, CDR2 SYGVKD. The CDR3 contains 13 residues. The CDR3 loop is CAIEQRPNTEAFF. Here the CDR3 DNA reads TGTGCCATCGAACAACGCCCGAACACTGAAGCTTTCTTT.